Listed below are T cell receptor beta chains from one sample, sequenced in a study of beta chain features in type 1 diabetes. Method: immunoSEQ multiplex PCR; TCRdb's copy keeps in-frame clones and lacks some. The sample has 160,000 or so clones, 8.5% to 10% seen once. The sample was central memory CD4+ T cells from blood. The receptor set was obtained from a woman in her twenties or thirties with type 1 diabetes. CDR3s include the opening cysteine and the closing phenylalanine or tryptophan. D genes are given only for firm matches. The size of a clone is reported for some rows only, either as once, few or many, or as a class for expanded clones.

CDR3: CASTFLGGGYEQYF; DNA: TGTGCCAGCACCTTTCTCGGAGGTGGCTACGAGCAGTACTTC; size: .; V: TRBV5-4; length: 14; J: TRBJ2-7; D: .
CDR3: CASSPRDRETQYF; DNA: TGTGCCAGTAGTCCCCGGGACAGGGAGACCCAGTACTTC; size: .; V: TRBV19; length: 13; J: TRBJ2-5; D: TRBD1
CDR3: CASSLTGGTYEQYF; DNA: TGCGCCAGCAGCTTGACAGGGGGGACCTACGAGCAGTACTTC; size: few; V: TRBV5-1; length: 14; J: TRBJ2-7; D: TRBD1
CDR3: CASSLLNTEAFF; DNA: TGTGCCAGCAGCCTCTTGAACACTGAAGCTTTCTTT; size: .; V: TRBV6-1; length: 12; J: TRBJ1-1; D: .
CDR3: CASSERGGTEAFF; DNA: TGTGCCAGCAGTGAAAGGGGGGGCACTGAAGCTTTCTTT; size: few; V: TRBV6-1; length: 13; J: TRBJ1-1; D: .
CDR3: CASSAMTSSETQYF; DNA: TGTGCCAGCAGTGCGATGACTAGTTCGGAGACCCAGTACTTC; size: .; V: TRBV2; length: 14; J: TRBJ2-5; D: .
CDR3: CASSRKTTGVNQPQHF; DNA: TGCGCCAGCAGCCGAAAAACGACAGGGGTAAATCAGCCCCAGCATTTT; size: few; V: TRBV4-1; length: 16; J: TRBJ1-5; D: TRBD1
CDR3: CASSLSTGGREETQYF; DNA: TGTGCCAGCAGTTTATCCACAGGGGGCAGGGAAGAGACCCAGTACTTC; size: .; V: TRBV28; length: 16; J: TRBJ2-5; D: TRBD1
CDR3: CASSARGVGEQYF; DNA: TGTGCCAGCAGTGCTCGGGGAGTGGGGGAGCAGTACTTC; size: few; V: TRBV2; length: 13; J: TRBJ2-7; D: .
CDR3: CASSLGGRAPNEQFF; DNA: TGTGCCAGCAGCTTAGGCGGGAGGGCCCCCAATGAGCAGTTCTTC; size: .; V: TRBV5-4; length: 15; J: TRBJ2-1; D: TRBD2
CDR3: CSAVRGSSYNEQFF; DNA: TGCAGCGCTGTACGTGGGAGCTCCTACAATGAGCAGTTCTTC; size: many; V: TRBV29-1; length: 14; J: TRBJ2-1; D: .
CDR3: CASNLGTGVYEQYF; DNA: TGTGCCAGTAATTTGGGGACAGGGGTCTACGAGCAGTACTTC; size: .; V: TRBV19; length: 14; J: TRBJ2-7; D: TRBD1
CDR3: CASSPNSGLAYEQYF; DNA: TGTGCCAGCAGCCCGAATTCTGGACTAGCCTACGAGCAGTACTTC; size: .; V: TRBV7-9; length: 15; J: TRBJ2-7; D: TRBD2